Below, 9 T cell receptor beta chains from the same sample are listed, as sequenced in a study of cytomegalovirus exposure and HLA in healthy donors. Vbeta (60) and Jbeta (13) primers were used in the PCR. Assay used: immunoSEQ multiplex PCR; TCRdb lists only in-frame clones, some missing. The sample carries approximately 110,000 clones, 76% recorded once. The sequenced sample consisted of PBMCs. These receptors originate from a woman between 50 and 59 years old in good health and CMV-seropositive.

This chain connects TRBV10-3 to TRBJ2-1; 10 nucleotides line up with TRBD2. V trimming: 3 bases; J trimming: 8 bases; junction bases outside the gene matches: 7. Looked up from germline, CDR1 is ENHRY and CDR2 is SYGVKD. The CDR3 loop spans 15 amino acids. The CDR3 reads CAISERAGGLDEQFF. The CDR3 DNA reads as TGTGCCATCAGTGAAAGAGCGGGAGGGCTAGATGAGCAGTTCTTC.

The genes are TRBV6-5 and TRBJ2-3; weak D call: TRBD1 (7 bases). Trimming pared 4 bases from V and 2 bases from J, leaving 16 bases between. The CDR3 runs to 16 residues. CDR1 is MNHEY, CDR2 SVGAGI, per germline. CDR3 in amino acids: CASSWGGTAHTDTQYF. CDR3 DNA: TGTGCCAGCAGTTGGGGCGGGACAGCCCACACAGATACGCAGTATTTT.

The rearrangement joins TRBV7-9 to TRBJ2-7; D may be TRBD1 (6 bases). CDR3 length: 14 residues. The V and J ends lost 4 bases and 5 bases respectively, with 15 bases between them. Germline V gene data show CDR1 as SEHNR and CDR2 as FQNEAQ (reference sequence). This CDR3 is CASSSTRGLNEQYF. CDR3 in DNA: TGTGCCAGCAGCTCGACCAGGGGTTTGAACGAGCAGTACTTC.

The chain combines TRBV5-4 with TRBJ2-1; 10 bases fit TRBD2. The germline V gene encodes CDR1 SGHNT and CDR2 YYREEE (reference sequence). V was pared by 5 bases and J by 7 bases, with 6 bases of the junction left unmatched. The CDR3 covers 14 residues. This chain's CDR3 is CASRERGGPNEQFF. CDR3 DNA sequence: TGTGCCAGCAGGGAGCGGGGGGGCCCTAATGAGCAGTTCTTC.

The chain combines TRBV6-9 with TRBJ2-2, with TRBD1 matching over 8 bases. V shed 10 bases and J 2 bases; nucleotides not matched to a gene: 9. The CDR3 totals 15 residues. The germline V gene encodes CDR1 MNHGY and CDR2 SVAAGI. CDR3 sequence (DNA): TGTGCCACCCACAAGGACAGGGAAAACACCGGGGAGCTGTTTTTT. Protein product: CATHKDRENTGELFF.

The chain couples TRBV6-1 to TRBJ2-5, with D maybe TRBD1 (7 bases). The CDR3 covers 18 residues. The germline V gene encodes CDR1 MNHNS and CDR2 SASEGT. V lost 2 bases and J 0 bases, leaving 19 bases between the germline ends. CDR3 DNA: TGTGCCAGCAGTGAAAAGGAGGGGGACAGAAGAGACCAAGAGACCCAGTACTTC. The encoded protein is CASSEKEGDRRDQETQYF.

This clone was observed a few times. The rearrangement links TRBV7-2 to TRBJ2-4; a weak D match, TRBD1 (5 bases). This CDR3 comprises 12 residues. V was trimmed by 5 bases and J by 12 bases, leaving 14 bases between them. Germline lookup yields CDR1 SGHTA and CDR2 FQGNSA. The CDR3 spells CASSPDSPSQYF. The CDR3, as DNA: TGTGCCAGCAGCCCCGACAGTCCCAGTCAGTACTTC.

The V gene is TRBV7-2, the J gene TRBJ1-4; TRBD1 matches at 9 bases. Germline CDR1 is SGHTA and CDR2 is FQGNSA. This CDR3 is built from 15 residues. Trimming cost V 0 bases and J 5 bases; bases outside gene matches: 1. The CDR3 sequence: CASSLAGTGNEKLFF. CDR3 coding DNA: TGTGCCAGCAGCTTAGCCGGGACAGGGAATGAAAAACTGTTTTTT.

CDR3 in amino acids: CASSVQGWGDTQYF. In nucleotides, the CDR3 is TGTGCCAGCAGCGTACAGGGGTGGGGAGATACGCAGTATTTT. J is TRBJ2-3 and V is TRBV7-3; 7 nucleotides align to TRBD1. Germline lookup yields CDR1 SGHTA and CDR2 FQGTGA. The CDR3 sequence is 14 residues long. V lost 5 bases, J lost 5 bases, and 7 bases stayed unmatched.